The clone carrying this T cell receptor beta chain was detected once. Sequencing was performed with immunoSEQ multiplex PCR; in TCRdb, only in-frame clones are kept and a portion is missing. The sample consists of over 120,000 clones, approximately 91% of them appearing once. The data stem from a study of control samples from healthy donors and cancer patients. J lost 1 base, V lost 4 bases, and 10 bases had no gene match. The germline V gene encodes CDR1 SEHNR and CDR2 FQNEAQ (reference sequence). CDR3 length: 19 amino acids. The J gene is TRBJ2-1, the V gene TRBV7-9, with 13 positions matching TRBD2. Sequenced sample: blood. The sequence was collected from a man under 40 in good health. The CDR3 here is CASSSTSGGAEGSYNEQFF. The CDR3 DNA follows: TGTGCCAGCAGCTCCACTAGCGGGGGGGCCGAGGGATCCTACAATGAGCAGTTCTTC.